This is a list of T cell receptor beta chains from one sample in a study of T and B cells in COVID-19 patients. From the multiplex PCR reads, TCRdb called clonotypes with MiXCR, one entry per CDR3 protein. The sample includes thousands of distinct CDR3 sequences, around 29% seen only once; the top ten take around 20%. Sample: blood. The receptors stem from a human donor with active COVID-19. CDR3s include the opening cysteine and the closing phenylalanine or tryptophan. The D gene is left open where the match is weak. Clone size is shown for a subset of rows, as once, few, many or a class of expanded clone.

TRBJ2-3 | - | TRBV15 | medium-sized | CATSRDSGASDTQYF | TGTGCCACCAGCAGAGATAGCGGAGCCTCAGATACGCAGTATTTT
TRBJ1-2 | - | TRBV12-3/TRBV12-4 | medium-sized | CASSFSRQGGYTF | TGTGCCAGCAGTTTTAGTCGCCAGGGTGGCTACACCTTC
TRBJ2-2 | - | TRBV5-6 | - | CASSLFGANTGELFF | TGTGCCAGCAGCTTGTTCGGGGCGAACACCGGGGAGCTGTTTTTT
TRBJ2-2 | TRBD2 | TRBV29-1 | large | CSAVGGATNTGELFF | TGCAGCGCCGTCGGGGGGGCCACGAACACCGGGGAGCTGTTTTTT
TRBJ2-3 | TRBD2 | TRBV29-1 | - | CSVVTSGGTDTQYF | TGCAGCGTAGTGACTAGCGGGGGCACAGATACGCAGTATTTT
TRBJ2-4 | - | TRBV5-5 | - | CASSLGGLDIQYF | TGTGCCAGCAGCTTGGGAGGGTTGGACATTCAGTACTTC
TRBJ2-1 | TRBD2 | TRBV5-1 | few | CASSLDVGGADEQFF | TGCGCCAGCAGCTTGGATGTCGGGGGGGCCGATGAGCAGTTCTTC
TRBJ2-1 | - | TRBV27 | medium-sized | CASRLTGLGEQFF | TGTGCCAGCAGGCTAACAGGGTTAGGTGAGCAGTTCTTC
TRBJ2-4 | TRBD2 | TRBV7-6 | few | CASSLEGLAGGAKNIQYF | TGTGCCAGCAGCTTAGAGGGACTAGCGGGGGGAGCCAAAAACATTCAGTACTTC
TRBJ2-2 | - | TRBV6-5 | medium-sized | CASKESGELFF | TGTGCCAGCAAGGAAAGTGGGGAGCTGTTTTTT
TRBJ2-3 | - | TRBV5-1 | few | CASSLDTASTDTQYF | TGCGCCAGCAGCTTGGATACAGCAAGCACAGATACGCAGTATTTT
TRBJ2-3 | - | TRBV12-3/TRBV12-4 | few | CASSNRDINKGTDTQYF | TGTGCCAGCAGTAACCGGGACATAAACAAAGGGACAGATACGCAGTATTTT
TRBJ2-3 | - | TRBV29-1 | large | CSAKAADTQYF | TGCAGCGCCAAGGCCGCAGATACGCAGTATTTT
TRBJ2-5 | TRBD1 | TRBV29-1 | medium-sized | CSALDRYQETQYF | TGCAGCGCGTTGGACAGGTACCAAGAGACCCAGTACTTC
TRBJ2-5 | TRBD1 | TRBV5-4 | few | CASRRDREETQYF | TGTGCCAGCAGGCGGGACAGGGAAGAGACCCAGTACTTC
TRBJ1-5 | - | TRBV12-3/TRBV12-4 | - | CASSLTAGGNQPQHF | TGTGCCAGCAGCCTAACAGCAGGGGGCAATCAGCCCCAGCATTTT
TRBJ1-1 | TRBD1 | TRBV6-6 | - | CAISTGGGQGSEAFF | TGTGCCATATCGACAGGGGGAGGCCAGGGATCTGAAGCTTTCTTT
TRBJ2-5 | TRBD1 | TRBV5-1 | - | CASSGLTGGEEETQYF | TGCGCCAGCAGCGGGTTGACAGGGGGCGAGGAGGAGACCCAGTACTTC
TRBJ2-1 | - | TRBV6-1 | few | CASSNAGGLPYNEQFF | TGTGCCAGCAGTAATGCAGGGGGGCTACCTTACAATGAGCAGTTCTTC
TRBJ2-1 | - | TRBV12-3/TRBV12-4 | medium-sized | CASSPRDQYNEQFF | TGTGCCAGCAGTCCCCGGGACCAGTACAATGAGCAGTTCTTC
TRBJ2-1 | TRBD2 | TRBV7-2 | - | CASSRDGGVSAEQFF | TGTGCCAGCAGCCGAGACGGGGGGGTTAGTGCTGAGCAGTTCTTC
TRBJ2-3 | - | TRBV7-2 | once | CASSHPGQRTDTQYF | TGTGCCAGCAGCCACCCGGGGCAGAGAACAGATACGCAGTATTTT
TRBJ2-3 | - | TRBV7-9 | few | CASSPGVGRGTDTQYF | TGTGCCAGCAGCCCTGGGGTTGGGCGCGGGACAGATACGCAGTATTTT
TRBJ1-5 | - | TRBV6-2/TRBV6-3 | - | CASSYFRIDNQPQHF | TGTGCCAGCAGTTACTTTAGGATTGACAATCAGCCCCAGCATTTT
TRBJ2-7 | - | TRBV7-2 | - | CASSLGWKTYEQYF | TGTGCCAGCAGCTTAGGATGGAAGACCTACGAGCAGTACTTC
TRBJ2-2 | TRBD1 | TRBV12-3/TRBV12-4 | few | CASSPARDRGELFF | TGTGCCAGCAGCCCCGCCCGGGACAGAGGGGAGCTGTTTTTT
TRBJ2-3 | - | TRBV11-2 | once | CASSSLDRGTDTQYF | TGTGCCAGCAGCAGCTTAGACCGAGGCACAGATACGCAGTATTTT
TRBJ2-1 | - | TRBV4-2 | - | CASSQEYEQWSSYNEQFF | TGCGCCAGCAGCCAAGAGTATGAACAGTGGAGCTCCTACAATGAGCAGTTCTTC